This is a list of T cell receptor beta chains from one sample in a study of T cells in Graves' hyperthyroidism and ophthalmopathy. TCRdb called the multiplex PCR reads again in MiXCR, with one record for every CDR3 protein. This table has around 690,000 distinct CDR3 sequences, more than 20% appearing once. Sequenced material: blood. Every receptor here comes from a young man with Graves' ophthalmopathy. Both conserved end residues are part of each CDR3. D genes are given only for firm matches. Clone size is not always given. Where it is, it says once, few, many or a class for expanded clones.

D: .; J: TRBJ2-2; V: TRBV5-1; size: .; DNA: TGCGCCAGCAGCTTGGGACAGAGCCCCGGGGAGCTGTTTTTT; CDR3: CASSLGQSPGELFF
D: .; J: TRBJ1-1; V: TRBV2; size: few; DNA: TGTGCCAGCACGGAGAAACTGTCCCAAGGCACTGAAGCTTTCTTT; CDR3: CASTEKLSQGTEAFF
D: .; J: TRBJ1-4; V: TRBV29-1; size: .; DNA: TGCAGCGGTACCCGGGGCACTTCTAATGAAAAACTGTTTTTT; CDR3: CSGTRGTSNEKLFF
D: TRBD1; J: TRBJ2-4; V: TRBV10-3; size: .; DNA: TGTGCCATCCGAGACTCCGGGACAGGGAGGTTTCCCAAAAACATTCAGTACTTC; CDR3: CAIRDSGTGRFPKNIQYF
D: TRBD1; J: TRBJ1-5; V: TRBV30; size: many; DNA: TGTGCCTGGAGTGTTGCGGACAGGAGAAATCAGCCCCAGCATTTT; CDR3: CAWSVADRRNQPQHF
D: .; J: TRBJ2-5; V: TRBV3-1; size: few; DNA: TGTGCCAGCAGCCAAGAGTCCGAGACCCAGTACTTC; CDR3: CASSQESETQYF
D: .; J: TRBJ2-1; V: TRBV6-1; size: .; DNA: TGTGCCAGCAGTACCTCCGATGACAGGAGCTACAATGAGCAGTTCTTC; CDR3: CASSTSDDRSYNEQFF
D: TRBD1; J: TRBJ2-7; V: TRBV6-1; size: .; DNA: TGTGCCAGCAGTGAAAGGACAGGGTCCTACGAGCAGTACTTC; CDR3: CASSERTGSYEQYF
D: .; J: TRBJ1-6; V: TRBV12-3/TRBV12-4; size: .; DNA: TGTGCCAGCAGGGGGGAATATAATTCACCCCTCCACTTT; CDR3: CASRGEYNSPLHF
D: TRBD1; J: TRBJ2-7; V: TRBV5-1; size: many; DNA: TGCGCCAGCAGCTTGGCCCTAGGGACAGGGCACACCTACGAGCAGTACTTC; CDR3: CASSLALGTGHTYEQYF
D: TRBD2; J: TRBJ2-7; V: TRBV5-6; size: few; DNA: TGTGCCAGCAGCTCCCCCTGGGTAGCGGGAGTTTACGAGCAGTACTTC; CDR3: CASSSPWVAGVYEQYF
D: .; J: TRBJ2-7; V: TRBV11-2; size: many; DNA: TGTGCCAGCAGGTCACACATCTCCGAGCAGTACTTC; CDR3: CASRSHISEQYF
D: .; J: TRBJ2-7; V: TRBV2; size: many; DNA: TGTGCCAGCAGCGAAGGACATTACGAGCAGTACTTC; CDR3: CASSEGHYEQYF
D: TRBD2; J: TRBJ2-3; V: TRBV7-2; size: .; DNA: TGTGCCAGCAGCTTAGTACTAGCGGGAGGAGTCGGGAATACGCAGTATTTT; CDR3: CASSLVLAGGVGNTQYF
D: .; J: TRBJ2-1; V: TRBV30; size: many; DNA: TGTGCCTGGACCGACGGAGGGATTGAGCAGTTCTTC; CDR3: CAWTDGGIEQFF
D: TRBD2; J: TRBJ2-7; V: TRBV27; size: many; DNA: TGTGCCAGCAGTCCGACCGGACTAGCGGGAACGTACGAGCAGTACTTC; CDR3: CASSPTGLAGTYEQYF
D: .; J: TRBJ1-4; V: TRBV2; size: .; DNA: TGTGCCACCGCGGACAGACGAAATGAAAAACTGTTTTTT; CDR3: CATADRRNEKLFF
D: .; J: TRBJ1-1; V: TRBV6-1; size: .; DNA: TGTGCCAGCACCTCCGAAGTATCTGAAGCTTTCTTT; CDR3: CASTSEVSEAFF
D: .; J: TRBJ2-3; V: TRBV9; size: .; DNA: TGTGCCAGCAGCGTAGGAAACGCAGATACGCAGTATTTT; CDR3: CASSVGNADTQYF
D: TRBD2; J: TRBJ2-2; V: TRBV5-1; size: .; DNA: TGCGCCAGCAGGATGAGTAGCGGGAACGGGGAGCTGTTTTTT; CDR3: CASRMSSGNGELFF
D: TRBD2; J: TRBJ2-3; V: TRBV7-8; size: few; DNA: TGTGCCAGCAGCTTCCTAGCGGGAGTAACCGCAGATACGCAGTATTTT; CDR3: CASSFLAGVTADTQYF
D: .; J: TRBJ2-1; V: TRBV28; size: few; DNA: TGTGCCAGCAGTTTCGGAGCGTCCATAAGCTCCTACAATGAGCAGTTCTTC; CDR3: CASSFGASISSYNEQFF
D: .; J: TRBJ2-1; V: TRBV4-1; size: few; DNA: TGCGCCAGCAGCCAAGATCTGGGACTCCCAAGCAATGAGCAGTTCTTC; CDR3: CASSQDLGLPSNEQFF
D: TRBD2; J: TRBJ2-1; V: TRBV5-1; size: many; DNA: TGCGCCAGCAGCTTGGTCCTAGCGGGAGAGAGCTCCTACAATGAGCAGTTCTTC; CDR3: CASSLVLAGESSYNEQFF
D: TRBD2; J: TRBJ2-5; V: TRBV7-2; size: .; DNA: TGTGCCAGCAGCTTAGTTGCTAGCGGAAAGACCCAGTACTTC; CDR3: CASSLVASGKTQYF
D: .; J: TRBJ2-5; V: TRBV20-1; size: few; DNA: TGCAGTGCTCAGGGGGGGGCGCAAGAGACCCAGTACTTC; CDR3: CSAQGGAQETQYF
D: TRBD1; J: TRBJ2-1; V: TRBV28; size: .; DNA: TGTGCCAGCAGCCAGAACCTTAGACAGGGGGAGCAGTTCTTC; CDR3: CASSQNLRQGEQFF
D: .; J: TRBJ2-1; V: TRBV19; size: .; DNA: TGTGCCAGTAGTATAAGGTTGGGGGGCGCTACGAGGTACAATGAGCAGTTCTTC; CDR3: CASSIRLGGATRYNEQFF
D: .; J: TRBJ1-5; V: TRBV28; size: .; DNA: TGTGCCAGCAGTTTGGAGGAAAATCAGCCCCAGCATTTT; CDR3: CASSLEENQPQHF
D: TRBD1; J: TRBJ1-2; V: TRBV30; size: many; DNA: TGTGCCTGGAGGGGATGGACAGGGAGTAACTATGGCTACACCTTC; CDR3: CAWRGWTGSNYGYTF
D: TRBD2; J: TRBJ2-7; V: TRBV28; size: .; DNA: TGTGCCAGCAGTGGGGGTAGCGGGACTGGCTACGAGCAGTACTTC; CDR3: CASSGGSGTGYEQYF
D: .; J: TRBJ2-5; V: TRBV7-9; size: many; DNA: TGTGCCAGCAGCCCTAATCAGGGTACCGGTCAGACCCAGTACTTC; CDR3: CASSPNQGTGQTQYF
D: .; J: TRBJ2-1; V: TRBV10-3; size: many; DNA: TGTGCCATCAAGCGGGACAATGAGCAGTTCTTC; CDR3: CAIKRDNEQFF
D: .; J: TRBJ2-1; V: TRBV29-1; size: .; DNA: TGCAGCGTCCGATCGTCTATTGGCTCCTACAATGAGCAGTTCTTC; CDR3: CSVRSSIGSYNEQFF
D: .; J: TRBJ2-3; V: TRBV29-1; size: .; DNA: TGCTCGTACATCCAAGTGGGCACAGATACGCAGTATTTT; CDR3: CSYIQVGTDTQYF
D: .; J: TRBJ1-5; V: TRBV12-3/TRBV12-4; size: few; DNA: TGTGCCAGCACCCGTGGCTCGGGTCAGCCCCAGCATTTT; CDR3: CASTRGSGQPQHF
D: TRBD1; J: TRBJ2-1; V: TRBV4-1; size: .; DNA: TGCGCCAGCAGCCAAGTGGGGACAGGGCGCAATGAGCAGTTCTTC; CDR3: CASSQVGTGRNEQFF
D: .; J: TRBJ2-2; V: TRBV7-9; size: many; DNA: TGTGCCAGCAGCTTAGCGGGAGCGAACACCGGGGAGCTGTTTTTT; CDR3: CASSLAGANTGELFF
D: .; J: TRBJ1-5; V: TRBV6-1; size: .; DNA: TGTGCCAGCAGCGGGACACGTTATAGCAATCAGCCCCAGCATTTT; CDR3: CASSGTRYSNQPQHF
D: TRBD1; J: TRBJ1-5; V: TRBV12-3/TRBV12-4; size: many; DNA: TGTGCCAGCAGAGAAGACAGGGAGAATCAGCCCCAGCATTTT; CDR3: CASREDRENQPQHF
D: TRBD2; J: TRBJ2-5; V: TRBV5-1; size: few; DNA: TGCGCCACCGGGTCCGGGACTAGCCTCGACCAGTACTTC; CDR3: CATGSGTSLDQYF
D: TRBD1; J: TRBJ2-2; V: TRBV6-1; size: many; DNA: TGTGCCAGCAGTCAGGGACAGGGCAACACCGGGGAGCTGTTTTTT; CDR3: CASSQGQGNTGELFF
D: .; J: TRBJ2-1; V: TRBV6-2/TRBV6-3; size: few; DNA: TGTGCCAGCAGAGACAGGCCTTCCTACAATGAGCAGTTCTTC; CDR3: CASRDRPSYNEQFF
D: TRBD1; J: TRBJ2-3; V: TRBV24-1; size: many; DNA: TGTGCCACCAGTGACACCGGGACAGGAGCCACAGATACGCAGTATTTT; CDR3: CATSDTGTGATDTQYF
D: .; J: TRBJ2-3; V: TRBV10-3; size: few; DNA: TGTGCCATCGGTGAGTCCCCCTTTGCGGAAACAAGCACAGATACGCAGTATTTT; CDR3: CAIGESPFAETSTDTQYF
D: .; J: TRBJ1-1; V: TRBV30; size: many; DNA: TGTGCCCAGAAGGCCCTTCGACAGAACACTGAAGCTTTCTTT; CDR3: CAQKALRQNTEAFF
D: TRBD2; J: TRBJ2-7; V: TRBV20-1; size: many; DNA: TGCAGTGCAACGACCGGGACTAGCCCTACCTACGAGCAGTACTTC; CDR3: CSATTGTSPTYEQYF
D: .; J: TRBJ2-6; V: TRBV18; size: few; DNA: TGTGCCAGCTCACTCGCCGGCACCTACTCTGGGGCCAACGTCCTGACTTTC; CDR3: CASSLAGTYSGANVLTF
D: TRBD1; J: TRBJ2-6; V: TRBV30; size: .; DNA: TGTGCCTGGAGCGACAGGGGGCTTGGGGCCAACGTCCTGACTTTC; CDR3: CAWSDRGLGANVLTF
D: .; J: TRBJ2-2; V: TRBV7-2; size: .; DNA: TGTGCCAGCAGCTCTCGGGGGGCCTTGAACACCGGGGAGCTGTTTTTT; CDR3: CASSSRGALNTGELFF
D: .; J: TRBJ2-3; V: TRBV19; size: .; DNA: TGTGCCAGTGGAGCGGCCCGGAGGACAGATACGCAGTATTTT; CDR3: CASGAARRTDTQYF
D: .; J: TRBJ2-5; V: TRBV14; size: many; DNA: TGTGCCAGCAGCCCAAACGGAGGGGGGACCCAGTACTTC; CDR3: CASSPNGGGTQYF
D: TRBD2; J: TRBJ2-1; V: TRBV3-1; size: .; DNA: TGTGCCAGCAGCCAAGTCCTAGCGGGAGGCGAGGATGAGCAGTTCTTC; CDR3: CASSQVLAGGEDEQFF
D: .; J: TRBJ2-1; V: TRBV18; size: .; DNA: TGTGCCAGCTCACCATTGCAGGTTTCCAATGAGCAGTTCTTC; CDR3: CASSPLQVSNEQFF
D: .; J: TRBJ2-7; V: TRBV6-5; size: many; DNA: TGTGCCAGCAGTTACGGTCGAGGGGCCAACGAGCAGTACTTC; CDR3: CASSYGRGANEQYF
D: .; J: TRBJ1-3; V: TRBV18; size: few; DNA: TGTGCCAGCTCACCAGGGGCCCAGTCAACTGGAAACACCATATATTTT; CDR3: CASSPGAQSTGNTIYF